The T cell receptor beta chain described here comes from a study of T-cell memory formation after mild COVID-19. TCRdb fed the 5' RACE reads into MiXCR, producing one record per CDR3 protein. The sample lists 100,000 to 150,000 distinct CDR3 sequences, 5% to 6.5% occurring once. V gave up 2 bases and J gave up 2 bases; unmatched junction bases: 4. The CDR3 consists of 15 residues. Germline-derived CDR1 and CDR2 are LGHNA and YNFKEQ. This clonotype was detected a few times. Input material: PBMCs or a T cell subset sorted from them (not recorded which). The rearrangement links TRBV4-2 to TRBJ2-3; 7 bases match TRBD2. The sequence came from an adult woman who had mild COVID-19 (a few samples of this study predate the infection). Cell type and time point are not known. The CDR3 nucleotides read TGTGCCAGCAGCCAAAGAGCGGGAACCACAGATACGCAGTATTTT. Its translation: CASSQRAGTTDTQYF.